The present T cell receptor (beta chain) was sequenced within a study of T-cell reconstitution after alpha-beta-depleted transplantation in children. Study-wide points: Fresh T-cell production supplied most of the T-cell counts and diversity seen one year after transplant.

Using unique molecular identifiers, the investigators prepared the TCRbeta library. From the PCR reads, TCRdb called clonotypes with MiXCR, one entry per CDR3 protein. The sample yields under 250,000 distinct CDR3 sequences, approximately 7% seen once. This CDR3 is built from 12 residues. V was clipped by 2 bases and J by 10 bases, with 9 bases between them. Germline V CDR1 and CDR2: MDHEN, SYDVKM. This clonotype showed up many times. Its antigen is currently unknown. This clonotype was obtained from a boy between 2 and 10 years old with acute lymphoblastic leukemia, due to receive a stem cell transplant. This chain connects TRBV28 to TRBJ2-1; D unresolved. Here the sequenced sample was PBMCs, taken before TCRalphabeta/CD19-depleted stem cell transplant. CDR3 amino acids: CASSLPSPEQFF. The CDR3 DNA reads TGTGCCAGCAGTTTACCCTCCCCCGAGCAGTTCTTC.